A single sample gave rise to the 15 T cell receptor beta chains below, sequenced in a study of blood T cell repertoires in COVID-19 (TCRdb year 2020). Library prep was done by the immunoSEQ multiplex PCR assay. TCRdb obtained this table from immuneACCESS and retained in-frame rearrangements with V and J assigned. These tables miss some clones; where compared with another copy, unresolved V genes account for less than half of the shortfall, and the remainder is unexplained. This sample holds under 250,000 clones; approximately 90% were observed only once. 2% to 3% of the sample is in the top ten clones. Specimen: peripheral blood. The receptors were sampled from a man aged 25-45 years with COVID-19, enrolled during active disease.

The V gene is TRBV6-5, the J gene TRBJ1-3; TRBD1 aligns across 9 bases. The ends lost 4 bases at V and 2 bases at J; junction bases unmatched: 3. The CDR3 is 15 residues long. CDR1 is MNHEY, CDR2 SVGAGI, per germline. CDR3 protein: CASSFTGGAGNTIYF. Written as DNA, the CDR3 is TGTGCCAGCAGTTTCACAGGGGGCGCTGGAAACACCATATATTTT.

J is TRBJ2-5 and V is TRBV27; 11 bases map to TRBD2. The CDR3 loop spans 16 amino acids. CDR1 is MNHEY, CDR2 SMNVEV, per germline (reference sequence). The V gene end was trimmed by 5 bases and the J gene end by 2 bases; junction bases not matched to a gene: 7. The CDR3, as DNA: TGTGCCAGCAGTCTACGGACTAGCGGGCAACAAGAGACCCAGTACTTC. Encoded protein: CASSLRTSGQQETQYF.

This clone was recorded a few times. J is TRBJ2-1 and V is TRBV24-1; no clear D gene. Trimming pared 7 bases from V and 3 bases from J, leaving 12 bases between. The length of the CDR3 is 14 residues. Germline V lookup: CDR1 KGHDR, CDR2 SFDVKD. For the CDR3, the DNA is TGTGCCACCAGGGGTGGCGGAGACTACAATGAGCAGTTCTTC. Its protein is CATRGGGDYNEQFF.

The V gene is TRBV13, the J gene TRBJ2-1; TRBD1 is a possible D gene (6 bases). V was cut by 4 bases and J by 3 bases, with 16 bases left in between. The CDR3 spans 16 residues. Looked up from germline, CDR1 is PRHDT and CDR2 is FYEKMQ (reference sequence). The CDR3 coding sequence is TGTGCCAGCAGCTCCCCTACCAGGACAGTCTACAATGAGCAGTTCTTC. It encodes CASSSPTRTVYNEQFF.

The chain is built from TRBV7-8 and TRBJ1-1, with D maybe TRBD1 (5 bases). Germline V gives CDR1 SGHVS, CDR2 FQNEAQ. V shed 6 bases and J shed 8 bases, with 16 bases lying between them. The CDR3 is 13 residues long. The CDR3 region has the DNA TGTGCCAGCAGTTTCAACCTGTGGACAGAAGCTTTCTTT. Translation gives CASSFNLWTEAFF.

This chain links TRBV7-2 with TRBJ2-1; tentative D call: TRBD1 (6 bases). Trimming stripped 4 bases from V and 2 bases from J, with 12 bases between. CDR3 length: 15 residues. In germline, CDR1 is SGHTA, CDR2 FQGNSA. CDR3 in DNA: TGTGCCAGCAGCTCCCGGACAGCCACCTACAATGAGCAGTTCTTC. This encodes CASSSRTATYNEQFF.

The chain uses TRBV10-3 and TRBJ1-3, with 11 bases identical to TRBD1. The V gene's germline CDR1 is ENHRY and CDR2 SYGVKD. Trimming took 6 bases from V and 7 from J; bases not matched to a gene: 5. The CDR3 consists of 14 residues. The chain's CDR3 is CAISARTGGNTIYF. In nucleotides, the CDR3 is TGTGCCATCAGCGCCAGGACAGGGGGCAACACCATATATTTT.

The rearrangement joins TRBV5-1 to TRBJ2-4, with TRBD1 matching 8 bases. The CDR3 consists of 14 residues. Losses at the gene ends were 3 bases for V and 3 bases for J; bases not matched to a gene: 2. CDR1 is SGHRS, CDR2 YFSETQ, per germline. The CDR3, as DNA: TGCGCCAGCAGCTCACAGGGGGACAAAAACATTCAGTACTTC. Translated, it gives CASSSQGDKNIQYF. The full variable domain, with the rest looked up from reference TRBV5-1 and TRBJ2-4, is KAGVTQTPRYLIKTRGQQVTLSCSPISGHRSVSWYQQTPGQGLQFLFEYFSETQRNKGNFPGRFSGRQFSNSRSEMNVSTLELGDSALYLCASSSQGDKNIQYFGAGTRLSVL.

This chain joins TRBV12-3 or TRBV12-4 and TRBJ1-2; D uncertain. This CDR3 contains 13 residues. The ends were cut back, 5 bases at V and 4 bases at J, with 11 bases in the middle. The CDR3 DNA follows: TGTGCCAGCAGTCCAAGAGGCGGCTATGGCTACACCTTC. Protein product: CASSPRGGYGYTF.

About this clone itself: This CDR3 is also generated by other DNA sequences in the sample. This chain uses TRBV19 with TRBJ2-7, with D possibly matching TRBD1 (7 bases). V was trimmed by 2 bases and J by 6 bases, leaving 11 bases between them. The CDR3 covers 13 residues. Germline assignment: CDR1 LNHDA and CDR2 SQIVND (reference sequence). CDR3 loop: CASSIRQGGEQYF. As DNA, the CDR3 is TGTGCCAGTAGTATAAGACAGGGAGGCGAGCAGTACTTC.

This chain connects TRBV14 to TRBJ1-1; D is perhaps TRBD1 (6 bases). Trimming stripped 6 bases from V and 3 bases from J, with 11 bases between. Germline V gives CDR1 SGHDN, CDR2 FVKESK. The CDR3 is 13 amino acids. The CDR3 spells CASRQAGDTEAFF. CDR3 DNA sequence: TGTGCCAGCAGGCAGGCAGGGGACACTGAAGCTTTCTTT.

This rearrangement joins TRBV18 to TRBJ2-6, with a tentative D call TRBD1 (6 bases). CDR1 and CDR2 (germline): KGHSH, LQKENI. Trimming pared 3 bases from V and 0 bases from J, leaving 21 bases between. The CDR3 is made up of 20 amino acids. CDR3 region: CASSPQRGQGPTSGANVLTF. The CDR3 DNA is TGTGCCAGCTCACCCCAAAGGGGTCAGGGGCCAACCTCTGGGGCCAACGTCCTGACTTTC.

The V and J genes are TRBV7-2 and TRBJ2-2; 9 nucleotides align to TRBD2. The germline gives CDR1 SGHTA, CDR2 FQGNSA. V gave up 6 bases and J gave up 2 bases; unmatched junction bases: 4. This CDR3 region has 15 residues. For the CDR3, the DNA is TGTGCCAGCAGGAGTAGCGGGAGTAACACCGGGGAGCTGTTTTTT. Protein: CASRSSGSNTGELFF.

This chain uses TRBV21-1 with TRBJ1-1; the table's D call, TRBD1, has no DNA check behind it. TRBV21-1 is annotated as a pseudogene. This CDR3 contains 16 residues. CDR3 coding DNA: TGTGCCAGCAGCAACGCTTCAGGGACAACGAACACTGAAGCTTTCTTT. Its protein product is CASSNASGTTNTEAFF.

The chain employs TRBV9 and TRBJ1-3, with D perhaps matching TRBD1 (5 bases). The germline V gene encodes CDR1 SGDLS and CDR2 YYNGEE. This CDR3 region has 17 residues. V gave up 3 bases and J gave up 0 bases, with 16 bases separating them. CDR3 region: CASSAAGRLISGNTIYF. The CDR3 nucleotides read TGTGCCAGCAGCGCCGCGGGGCGATTGATCTCTGGAAACACCATATATTTT.